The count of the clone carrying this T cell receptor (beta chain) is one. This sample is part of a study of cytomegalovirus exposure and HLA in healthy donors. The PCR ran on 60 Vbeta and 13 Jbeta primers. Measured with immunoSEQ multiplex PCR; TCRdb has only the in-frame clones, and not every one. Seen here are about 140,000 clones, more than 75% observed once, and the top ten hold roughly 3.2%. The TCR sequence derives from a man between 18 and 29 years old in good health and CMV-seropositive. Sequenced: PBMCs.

CDR3 residues: CAIGVFRVAGYEQYF. The DNA for the CDR3 is TGTGCCATCGGGGTCTTTAGGGTGGCGGGCTACGAGCAGTACTTC. This sequence joins TRBV10-3 and TRBJ2-7; tentative D call: TRBD2 (5 bases). The CDR3 has 15 amino acids. The germline CDR1 and CDR2 sequences are ENHRY and SYGVKD. The V and J ends lost 8 bases and 3 bases respectively, with 20 bases between them.